This is a list of T cell receptor beta chains from one sample in a study of T cell repertoires in cytomegalovirus infection. The antigens for these receptors are not known. TCRdb used MiXCR to reprocess the reads, holding one entry per CDR3 protein. The repertoire holds around 570,000 distinct CDR3 sequences, roughly 42% seen once, with about 46% in the top ten. Material: cultured PBMCs, obtained from culture after CMV antigen stimulation. The receptors come from a human donor in good health (CMV status not recorded). Some clones in this sample may be carry-over from other donors' samples. Each CDR3 is given without its conserved first and last residue.

v_call,j_call,cdr3_aa
TRBV24-1,TRBJ2-2,ATSDGTGELF
TRBV9,TRBJ1-5,ASSEPPQRTGGAGSNQPQH
TRBV6-2/TRBV6-3,TRBJ2-1,ASARRWREVNNEQF
TRBV2,TRBJ1-1,ASTVREANTEAF
TRBV7-2,TRBJ2-2,ASSDSGGASGELF
TRBV20-1,TRBJ2-7,SASPGTGDEQY
TRBV7-8,TRBJ1-2,ASSLSRQTQIYGYT
TRBV7-8,TRBJ1-2,ASSSSGFGNNYGYT
TRBV2,TRBJ1-5,ASSPRPGSNQPQH
TRBV7-2,TRBJ2-3,ASSLVPQGADTQY
TRBV5-8,TRBJ2-1,ASSLEVGGGFGEQF
TRBV7-2,TRBJ2-3,ASTVRGLRTDTQY
TRBV7-8,TRBJ1-2,ASSLVTQNNYGYT
TRBV12-3/TRBV12-4,TRBJ1-2,ASSQTGDRYT
TRBV27,TRBJ1-6,ASSLSRGYNSPLH
TRBV4-1,TRBJ2-3,ASSKQTGRSVVGTQY
TRBV7-9,TRBJ1-1,ASSRNRDTEAF
TRBV7-2,TRBJ2-1,ASSRDERAGPNEQF
TRBV10-3,TRBJ1-2,AISEPLQGAGGYT
TRBV7-6,TRBJ2-1,ASSAGPVNNEQF
TRBV9,TRBJ1-2,ASSVDQEINYGYT
TRBV19,TRBJ1-3,ASSRWGFGNTIY
TRBV6-6,TRBJ2-7,ATTTGTGAYEQY
TRBV20-1,TRBJ2-2,SARPYDSTGELF
TRBV20-1,TRBJ1-3,SARDLAGDLFKGNTIY
TRBV27,TRBJ2-5,ASTTLTGGGETQY
TRBV10-3,TRBJ1-1,AISESFGANTEAF
TRBV7-2,TRBJ2-1,ASSQRGGRGHNEQF
TRBV7-9,TRBJ2-3,ASSPGDLGTDTQY
TRBV5-4,TRBJ2-7,ASRLDRGTSYEQY
TRBV7-6,TRBJ2-3,ASSSPGASTDTQY
TRBV7-9,TRBJ1-2,ANSKSGFGYT
TRBV5-1,TRBJ2-3,ASSRESSSTDTQY
TRBV15,TRBJ1-2,ATRRLEGGYT
TRBV7-2,TRBJ2-1,ATALGGSSYNEQF
TRBV14,TRBJ2-3,ASSPRGAGGTDTQY
TRBV7-2,TRBJ2-7,ASSLAAGRDEQY
TRBV6-1,TRBJ2-7,ASSSSERVPSYEQY
TRBV10-3,TRBJ1-2,AISEPGQLYYGYT
TRBV15,TRBJ2-3,ATSRALAGGPDTQY
TRBV20-1,TRBJ1-4,SATDPTRGEKLF
TRBV11-2,TRBJ2-5,ASSLIPSGEETQY
TRBV7-4,TRBJ2-1,ASSSGRGDEQF
TRBV10-3,TRBJ1-2,AIKKTGGGYGYT
TRBV28,TRBJ2-4,ASSSLPAGGAKNIQY
TRBV4-1,TRBJ1-5,ASSQGHSNQPQH
TRBV7-8,TRBJ1-6,ASSLAWGRDSPLH
TRBV24-1,TRBJ2-3,ATSESTDTQY
TRBV19,TRBJ2-2,ASSIDLRGNTGELF
TRBV6-6,TRBJ2-5,ATRRGGGETQY